Listed below are T cell receptor beta chains from one sample, sequenced in a study of control samples from healthy donors and cancer patients. The protocol was immunoSEQ multiplex PCR, while the TCRdb copy is restricted to in-frame clones and leaves out a portion. The repertoire has around 90,000 clones, around four fifths of them found once; the top ten carry roughly 18%. Specimen: blood. The source is a man aged 25-45 years in good health. The CDR3 runs from the conserved cysteine through the conserved F or W. Each record gives: J gene, D gene, V gene, clone size, CDR3 protein, CDR3 DNA. A D gene is named only where the DNA matches it firmly. Clone size, where shown, is once, few, many, or a class for clones that have expanded.

>TRBJ2-1|TRBD2|TRBV24-1|.
CATSDPSGRAIDEQFF
TGTGCCACCAGTGATCCTAGCGGGAGGGCCATCGATGAGCAGTTCTTC
>TRBJ1-2|TRBD1|TRBV5-1|.
CASSLTGEKNYGYTF
TGCGCCAGCAGCTTAACAGGGGAGAAGAACTATGGCTACACCTTC
>TRBJ1-2|.|TRBV4-1|once
CASSQDITVSNGYTF
TGCGCCAGCAGCCAAGATATTACAGTGAGCAATGGCTACACCTTC
>TRBJ1-3|TRBD1|TRBV18|.
CASSPPGQDDTIYF
TGTGCCAGCTCACCACCGGGACAGGACGACACCATATATTTT
>TRBJ2-7|.|TRBV5-1|.
CASSPGPSDWEQYF
TGCGCCAGCAGCCCGGGCCCCTCGGACTGGGAGCAGTACTTC
>TRBJ2-1|TRBD2|TRBV2|.
CASRSTSGGPDEQFF
TGTGCCAGCAGGTCGACTAGCGGGGGGCCGGATGAGCAGTTCTTC
>TRBJ1-1|.|TRBV19|.
CASSIRLMNTEAFF
TGTGCCAGTAGTATTCGCCTAATGAACACTGAAGCTTTCTTT
>TRBJ1-2|.|TRBV3-1/TRBV3-2|medium-sized
CASSQARSLANYGYTF
TGTGCCAGCAGCCAAGCCCGCAGCCTAGCTAACTATGGCTACACCTTC
>TRBJ1-1|.|TRBV7-3|.
CASSLSAGRNTEAFF
TGTGCCAGCAGCTTAAGCGCGGGGCGGAACACTGAAGCTTTCTTT
>TRBJ2-5|.|TRBV5-8|once
CASDWEAQYF
TGTGCCAGCGACTGGGAGGCCCAGTACTTC
>TRBJ1-2|TRBD1|TRBV10-3|.
CAISEDRVTPYTF
TGTGCCATCAGTGAGGACAGGGTAACCCCATACACCTTC
>TRBJ2-2|TRBD1|TRBV5-6|.
CASSFGTGWAGELFF
TGTGCCAGCAGCTTCGGGACAGGGTGGGCCGGGGAGCTGTTTTTT
>TRBJ1-1|.|TRBV25-1|.
CASSEHRERGTEAFF
TGTGCCAGCAGTGAACACAGGGAGAGGGGCACTGAAGCTTTCTTT
>TRBJ2-3|.|TRBV4-2|.
CASSQRGSDTQYF
TGTGCCAGCAGCCAACGGGGTTCAGATACGCAGTATTTT
>TRBJ2-7|.|TRBV19|.
CASSRTFGRGYEQYF
TGTGCCAGTAGTCGCACCTTTGGACGGGGCTACGAGCAGTACTTC
>TRBJ1-2|.|TRBV7-2|.
CASSFKAGNGYTF
TGTGCCAGCAGCTTTAAGGCGGGAAATGGCTACACCTTC
>TRBJ2-3|TRBD2|TRBV27|.
CASSLSGTPDTQYF
TGTGCCAGCAGTTTAAGCGGGACCCCAGATACGCAGTATTTT
>TRBJ1-2|.|TRBV7-3|.
CASSLTGERGYTF
TGTGCCAGCAGCTTAACGGGGGAACGCGGCTACACCTTC
>TRBJ1-6|TRBD1|TRBV30|.
CAWSVTGVSPLHF
TGTGCCTGGAGTGTAACAGGGGTTTCACCCCTCCACTTT
>TRBJ1-6|.|TRBV23-1|once
CASSQSRDSPNSPLHF
TGCGCCAGCAGTCAATCCCGAGACAGTCCTAATTCACCCCTCCACTTT
>TRBJ2-7|TRBD2|TRBV3-1/TRBV3-2|.
CASSQHELAGAEQYF
TGTGCCAGCAGCCAGCATGAACTAGCGGGGGCCGAGCAGTACTTC
>TRBJ1-3|TRBD1|TRBV6-6|.
CASSRQGAYSGNTIYF
TGTGCCAGCAGTCGACAGGGGGCCTACTCTGGAAACACCATATATTTT
>TRBJ2-7|.|TRBV28|.
CASSLNGAASYEQYF
TGTGCCAGCAGTTTGAACGGGGCCGCTTCCTACGAGCAGTACTTC
>TRBJ1-4|.|TRBV7-7|once
CASSSAGGVGGGKLFF
TGTGCCAGCAGCTCCGCCGGCGGGGTCGGGGGCGGTAAACTGTTTTTT
>TRBJ2-3|.|TRBV6-5|once
CASSYPPTQYF
TGTGCCAGCAGTTACCCCCCTACGCAGTATTTT
>TRBJ1-2|TRBD1|TRBV2|.
CASRERQGLNAIYGYTF
TGTGCCAGCAGGGAACGACAGGGATTAAACGCCATTTATGGCTACACCTTC
>TRBJ1-2|.|TRBV6-5|once
CASSPREAVYGYTF
TGTGCCAGCAGTCCGAGGGAGGCTGTATATGGCTACACCTTC
>TRBJ2-7|.|TRBV19|.
CASSAEYEQYF
TGTGCCAGTAGTGCTGAATACGAGCAGTACTTC
>TRBJ1-5|.|TRBV6-5|many
CASSYSNLAGSQPQHF
TGTGCCAGCAGTTACTCGAATTTGGCAGGGTCCCAGCCCCAGCATTTT
>TRBJ2-2|TRBD2|TRBV3-1/TRBV3-2|.
CASSQRGVNTGELFF
TGTGCCAGCAGCCAACGGGGGGTGAACACCGGGGAGCTGTTTTTT
>TRBJ2-2|.|TRBV6-1|.
CASSEMWGVTGELFF
TGTGCCAGCAGTGAAATGTGGGGGGTCACCGGGGAGCTGTTTTTT
>TRBJ1-1|.|TRBV6-6|.
CASSYSRENTEAFF
TGTGCCAGCAGTTACTCTAGGGAGAACACTGAAGCTTTCTTT
>TRBJ1-3|.|TRBV12-3/TRBV12-4|.
CASSFILGNTIYF
TGTGCCAGCAGTTTTATTCTTGGAAACACCATATATTTT
>TRBJ1-2|TRBD1|TRBV2|.
CASSGTGTGYGYTF
TGTGCCAGCAGTGGGACCGGGACAGGTTATGGCTACACCTTC
>TRBJ1-1|.|TRBV11-1|.
CASSFSWAGDTEAFF
TGTGCCAGCAGCTTCTCATGGGCAGGGGATACTGAAGCTTTCTTT
>TRBJ1-5|TRBD1|TRBV19|once
CASSDRGNQPQHF
TGTGCCAGTAGTGACAGGGGAAATCAGCCCCAGCATTTT
>TRBJ1-2|.|TRBV7-8|.
CASSLDGTHYGYTF
TGTGCCAGCAGCTTAGACGGGACACACTATGGCTACACCTTC
>TRBJ1-6|.|TRBV19|.
CASSTTPGGERNSPLHF
TGTGCCAGTAGTACCACCCCCGGTGGAGAAAGGAATTCACCCCTCCACTTT
>TRBJ2-5|TRBD1|TRBV5-1|.
CASTLEQGARETQYF
TGCGCCAGCACCTTGGAGCAGGGGGCGAGGGAGACCCAGTACTTC
>TRBJ2-1|TRBD1|TRBV30|.
CAWRQGADNEQFF
TGTGCCTGGAGACAGGGGGCTGACAATGAGCAGTTCTTC
>TRBJ1-2|.|TRBV2|.
CASSEKAYGYTF
TGTGCCAGCAGTGAAAAAGCCTATGGCTACACCTTC
>TRBJ1-2|.|TRBV6-5|.
CASMQGLLYGYTF
TGTGCCAGCATGCAGGGATTATTGTATGGCTACACCTTC
>TRBJ1-2|.|TRBV6-5|many
CASRTPGGTGYTF
TGTGCCAGCAGAACCCCGGGGGGGACTGGCTACACCTTC